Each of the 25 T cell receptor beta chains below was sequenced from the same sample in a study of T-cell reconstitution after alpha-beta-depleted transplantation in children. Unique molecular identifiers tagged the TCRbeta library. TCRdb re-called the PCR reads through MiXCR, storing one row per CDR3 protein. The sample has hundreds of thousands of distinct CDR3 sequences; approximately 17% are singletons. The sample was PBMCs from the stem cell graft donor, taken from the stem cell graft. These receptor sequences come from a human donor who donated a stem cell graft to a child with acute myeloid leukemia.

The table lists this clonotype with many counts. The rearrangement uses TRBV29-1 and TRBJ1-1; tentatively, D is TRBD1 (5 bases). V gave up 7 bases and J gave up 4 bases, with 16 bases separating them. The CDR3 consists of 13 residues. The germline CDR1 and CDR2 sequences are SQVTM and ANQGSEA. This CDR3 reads CSAASGEGTEAFF. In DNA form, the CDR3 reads TGCAGCGCCGCCTCGGGGGAGGGCACTGAAGCTTTCTTT.

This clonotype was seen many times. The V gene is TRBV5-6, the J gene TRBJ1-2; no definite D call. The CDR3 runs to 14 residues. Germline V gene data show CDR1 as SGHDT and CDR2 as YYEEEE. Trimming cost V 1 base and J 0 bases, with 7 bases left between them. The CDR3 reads CASSLSGANYGYTF. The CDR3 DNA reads TGTGCCAGCAGCTTGTCAGGAGCTAACTATGGCTACACCTTC. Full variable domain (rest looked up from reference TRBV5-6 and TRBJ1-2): DAGVTQSPTHLIKTRGQQVTLRCSPKSGHDTVSWYQQALGQGPQFIFQYYEEEERQRGNFPDRFSGHQFPNYSSELNVNALLLGDSALYLCASSLSGANYGYTFGSGTRLTVV.

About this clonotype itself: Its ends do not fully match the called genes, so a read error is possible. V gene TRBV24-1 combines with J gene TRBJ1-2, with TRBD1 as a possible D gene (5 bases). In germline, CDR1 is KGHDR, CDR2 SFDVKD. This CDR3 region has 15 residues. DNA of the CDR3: TGTGCCACCAGTGATTCCCGCCAGGGATTCTATGGCTACCCCTTC. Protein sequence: CATSDSRQGFYGYPF.

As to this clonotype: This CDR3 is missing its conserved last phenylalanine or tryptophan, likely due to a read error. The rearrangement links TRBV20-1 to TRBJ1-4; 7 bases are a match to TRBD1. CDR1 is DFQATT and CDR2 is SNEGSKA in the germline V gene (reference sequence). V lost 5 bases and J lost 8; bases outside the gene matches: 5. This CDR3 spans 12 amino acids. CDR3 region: CSARRQGEKLFL. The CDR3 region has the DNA TGCAGTGCTCGGAGACAGGGAGAAAAACTGTTTCTT.

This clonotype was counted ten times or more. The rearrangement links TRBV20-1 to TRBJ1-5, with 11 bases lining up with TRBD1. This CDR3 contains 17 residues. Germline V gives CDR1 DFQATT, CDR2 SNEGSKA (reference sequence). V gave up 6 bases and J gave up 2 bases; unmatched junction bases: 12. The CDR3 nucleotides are TGCAGTGCACGTAGGTCAGGGACAGGGGGGGGCAATCAGCCCCAGCATTTT. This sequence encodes CSARRSGTGGGNQPQHF.

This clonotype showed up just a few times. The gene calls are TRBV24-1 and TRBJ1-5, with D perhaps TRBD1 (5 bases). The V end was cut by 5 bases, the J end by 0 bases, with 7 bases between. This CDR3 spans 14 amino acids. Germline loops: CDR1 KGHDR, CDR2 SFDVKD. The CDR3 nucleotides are TGTGCCACCAGTGCGGGGGGTAGCAATCAGCCCCAGCATTTT. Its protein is CATSAGGSNQPQHF.

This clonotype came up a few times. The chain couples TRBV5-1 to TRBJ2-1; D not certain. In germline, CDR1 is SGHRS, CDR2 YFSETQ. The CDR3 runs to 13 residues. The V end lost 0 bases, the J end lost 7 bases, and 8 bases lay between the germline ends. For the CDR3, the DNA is TGCGCCAGCAGCTTGGCCGTCAGGAATGAGCAGTTCTTC. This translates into CASSLAVRNEQFF.

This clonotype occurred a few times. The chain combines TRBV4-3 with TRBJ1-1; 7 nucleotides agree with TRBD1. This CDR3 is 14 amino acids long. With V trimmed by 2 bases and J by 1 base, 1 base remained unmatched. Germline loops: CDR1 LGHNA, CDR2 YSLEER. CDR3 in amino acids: CASSQHRGNTEAFF. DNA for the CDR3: TGCGCCAGCAGCCAACACAGGGGGAACACTGAAGCTTTCTTT.

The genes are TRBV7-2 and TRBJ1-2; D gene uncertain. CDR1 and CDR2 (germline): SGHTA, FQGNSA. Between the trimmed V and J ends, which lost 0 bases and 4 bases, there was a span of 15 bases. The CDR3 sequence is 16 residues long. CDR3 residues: CASSLAQLQEPYGYTF. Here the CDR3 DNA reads TGTGCCAGCAGCTTAGCGCAGCTTCAGGAGCCCTATGGCTACACCTTC.

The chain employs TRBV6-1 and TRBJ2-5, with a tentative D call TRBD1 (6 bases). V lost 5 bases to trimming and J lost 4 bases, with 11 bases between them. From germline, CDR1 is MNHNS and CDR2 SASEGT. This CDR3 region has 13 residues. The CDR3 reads CASSKQGLETQYF. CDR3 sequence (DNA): TGTGCCAGCAGTAAACAGGGCTTAGAGACCCAGTACTTC.

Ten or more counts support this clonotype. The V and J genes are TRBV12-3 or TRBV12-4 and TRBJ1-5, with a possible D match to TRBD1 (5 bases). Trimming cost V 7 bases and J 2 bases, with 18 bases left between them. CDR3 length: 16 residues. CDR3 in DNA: TGTGCCAGCACAAAGGGCCAGGGCGGAGGCAATCAGCCCCAGCATTTT. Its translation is CASTKGQGGGNQPQHF.

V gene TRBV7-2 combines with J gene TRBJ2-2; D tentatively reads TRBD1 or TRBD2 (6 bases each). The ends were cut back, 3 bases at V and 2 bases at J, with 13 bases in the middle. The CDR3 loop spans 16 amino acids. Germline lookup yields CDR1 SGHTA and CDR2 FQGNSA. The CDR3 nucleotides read TGTGCCAGCAGCTTCCGTGGGGGGCCCAACACCGGGGAGCTGTTTTTT. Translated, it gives CASSFRGGPNTGELFF.

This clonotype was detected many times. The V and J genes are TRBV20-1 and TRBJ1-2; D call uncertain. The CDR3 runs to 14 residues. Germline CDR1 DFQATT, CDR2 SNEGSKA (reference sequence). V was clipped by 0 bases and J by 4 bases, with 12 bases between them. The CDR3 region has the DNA TGCAGTGCTAGAGATGGGCAGGCTGCCTATGGCTACACCTTC. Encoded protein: CSARDGQAAYGYTF.

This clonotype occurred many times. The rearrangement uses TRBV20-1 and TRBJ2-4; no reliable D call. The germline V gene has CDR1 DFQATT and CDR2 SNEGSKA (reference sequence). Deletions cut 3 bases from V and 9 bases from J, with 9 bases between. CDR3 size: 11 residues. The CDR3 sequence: CSARVLGIQYF. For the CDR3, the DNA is TGCAGTGCTAGGGTATTGGGCATTCAGTACTTC.

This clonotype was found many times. The CDR3, as DNA: TGCAGTGCTTGGAACGCAGGGGATGGCGGCACAGATACGCAGTATTTT. It encodes CSAWNAGDGGTDTQYF. The V gene is TRBV20-1, the J gene TRBJ2-3, with a weak D call TRBD1 (6 bases). The V gene's germline CDR1 is DFQATT and CDR2 SNEGSKA (reference sequence). This CDR3 is built from 16 residues. Trimming pared 5 bases from V and 1 base from J, leaving 19 bases between.

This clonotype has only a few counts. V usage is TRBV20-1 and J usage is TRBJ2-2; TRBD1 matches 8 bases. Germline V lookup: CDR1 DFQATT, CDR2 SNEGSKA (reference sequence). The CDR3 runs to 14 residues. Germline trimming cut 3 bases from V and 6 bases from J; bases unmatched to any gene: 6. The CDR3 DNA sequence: TGCAGTGCTAGCTGGCAGGGGGCGTCCGGGGAGCTGTTTTTT. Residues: CSASWQGASGELFF.

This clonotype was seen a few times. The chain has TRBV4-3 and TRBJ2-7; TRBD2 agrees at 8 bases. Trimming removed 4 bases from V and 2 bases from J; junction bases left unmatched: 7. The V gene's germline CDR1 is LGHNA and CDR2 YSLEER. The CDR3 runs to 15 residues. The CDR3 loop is CASSLAGPRAYEQYF. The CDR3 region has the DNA TGCGCCAGCAGCCTAGCGGGACCGAGGGCCTACGAGCAGTACTTC.

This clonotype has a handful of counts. Written as DNA, the CDR3 is TGTGCCAGCAGTTTCAGTAGCGGGAGTACAGATACGCAGTATTTT. It translates to CASSFSSGSTDTQYF. This chain joins TRBV12-3 or TRBV12-4 and TRBJ2-3; 9 nucleotides line up with TRBD2. The CDR3 has 15 residues. V gave up 3 bases and J gave up 3 bases; unmatched junction bases: 4.

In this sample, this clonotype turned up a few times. CDR3 protein: CASSYNRGYNEQFF. In DNA, the CDR3 is TGTGCCAGCAGTTATAACAGGGGATACAATGAGCAGTTCTTC. V and J are TRBV6-5 and TRBJ2-1, with TRBD1 matching 7 bases. The ends lost 3 bases at V and 4 bases at J; junction bases unmatched: 3. Per the germline V gene, CDR1 is MNHEY and CDR2 is SVGAGI. The CDR3 runs 14 residues.

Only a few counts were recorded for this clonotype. The CDR3, as DNA: TGTGCCAGCAGTGTTTTAGCGGGGGCCGACAATGAGCAGTTCTTC. This codes for CASSVLAGADNEQFF. The chain recombines TRBV25-1 with TRBJ2-1, with TRBD2 matching over 9 bases. The V segment lost 4 bases and the J segment 5 bases; nucleotides outside the gene matches: 6. The CDR3 runs to 15 residues. The germline V gene encodes CDR1 MGHDK and CDR2 SYGVNS. Looking up the rest from reference TRBV25-1 and TRBJ2-1 gives the full variable domain: EADIYQTPRYLVIGTGKKITLECSQTMGHDKMYWYQQDPGMELHLIHYSYGVNSTEKGDLSSESTVSRIRTEHFPLTLESARPSHTSQYLCASSVLAGADNEQFFGPGTRLTVL.

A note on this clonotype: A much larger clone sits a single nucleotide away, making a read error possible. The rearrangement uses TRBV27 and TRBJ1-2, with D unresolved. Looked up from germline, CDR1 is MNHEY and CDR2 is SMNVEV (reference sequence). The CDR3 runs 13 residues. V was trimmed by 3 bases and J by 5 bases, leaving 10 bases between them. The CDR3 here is CASSFTGGYGYTF. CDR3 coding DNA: TGTGCCAGCAGTTTCACCGGAGGGTATGGCTACACCTTC.

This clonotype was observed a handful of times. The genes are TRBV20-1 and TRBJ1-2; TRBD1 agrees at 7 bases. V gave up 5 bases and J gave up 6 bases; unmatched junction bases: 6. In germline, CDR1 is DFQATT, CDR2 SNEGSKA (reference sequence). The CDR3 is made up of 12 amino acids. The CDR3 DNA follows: TGCAGTGCTGCCAGGGGGTGGGATGGCTACACCTTC. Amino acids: CSAARGWDGYTF.

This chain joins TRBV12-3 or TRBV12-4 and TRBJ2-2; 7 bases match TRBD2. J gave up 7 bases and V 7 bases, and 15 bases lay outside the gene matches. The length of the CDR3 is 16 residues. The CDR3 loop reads CASIISGGGNGGELFF. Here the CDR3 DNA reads TGTGCCAGCATTATATCGGGGGGAGGGAACGGCGGGGAGCTGTTTTTT.

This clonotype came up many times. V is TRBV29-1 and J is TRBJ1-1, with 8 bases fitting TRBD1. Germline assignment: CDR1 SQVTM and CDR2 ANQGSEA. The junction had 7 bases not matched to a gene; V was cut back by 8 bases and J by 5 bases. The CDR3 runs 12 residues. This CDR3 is CSITGGGTEAFF. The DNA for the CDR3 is TGCAGCATAACAGGGGGTGGAACTGAAGCTTTCTTT.

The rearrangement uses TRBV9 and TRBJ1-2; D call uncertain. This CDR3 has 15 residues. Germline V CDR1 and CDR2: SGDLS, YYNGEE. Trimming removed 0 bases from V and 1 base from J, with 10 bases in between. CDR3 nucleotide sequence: TGTGCCAGCAGCGTAGATGCAGGTCTTAACTATGGCTACACCTTC. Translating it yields CASSVDAGLNYGYTF. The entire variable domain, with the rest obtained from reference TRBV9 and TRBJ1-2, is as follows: DSGVTQTPKHLITATGQRVTLRCSPRSGDLSVYWYQQSLDQGLQFLIQYYNGEERAKGNILERFSAQQFPDLHSELNLSSLELGDSALYFCASSVDAGLNYGYTFGSGTRLTVV.